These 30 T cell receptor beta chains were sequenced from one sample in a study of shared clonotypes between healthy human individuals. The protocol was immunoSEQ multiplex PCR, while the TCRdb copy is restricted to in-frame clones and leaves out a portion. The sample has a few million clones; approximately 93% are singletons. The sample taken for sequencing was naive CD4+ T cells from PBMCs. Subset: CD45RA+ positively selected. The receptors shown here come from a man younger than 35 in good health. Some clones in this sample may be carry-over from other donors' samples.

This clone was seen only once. CDR3 nucleotide sequence: TGTGCCAGCAGCTTACGGGCTAGGTTTGGAGAGACCCAGTACTTC. Protein: CASSLRARFGETQYF. The rearrangement links TRBV7-2 to TRBJ2-5; D is uncertain. CDR3 length equals 15 residues. With 2 bases removed from V and 4 bases from J, the gap between germline ends came to 14 bases. The germline V gene encodes CDR1 SGHTA and CDR2 FQGNSA. The full variable domain, its missing parts supplied by reference TRBV7-2 and TRBJ2-5, is GAGVSQSPSNKVTEKGKDVELRCDPISGHTALYWYRQSLGQGLEFLIYFQGNSAPDKSGLPSDRFSAERTGGSVSTLTIQRTQQEDSAVYLCASSLRARFGETQYFGPGTRLLVL.

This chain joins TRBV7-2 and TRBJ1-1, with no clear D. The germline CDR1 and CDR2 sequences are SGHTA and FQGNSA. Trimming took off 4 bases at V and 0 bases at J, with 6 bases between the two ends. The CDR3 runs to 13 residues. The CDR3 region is CASSYNMNTEAFF. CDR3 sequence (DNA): TGTGCCAGCAGCTACAATATGAACACTGAAGCTTTCTTT.

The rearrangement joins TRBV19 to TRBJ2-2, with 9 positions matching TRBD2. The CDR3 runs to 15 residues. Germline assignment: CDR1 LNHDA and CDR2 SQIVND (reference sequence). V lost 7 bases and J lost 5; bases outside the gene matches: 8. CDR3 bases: TGTGCCAGTAAAATCTTGGCGGGAGGGACCGGGGAGCTGTTTTTT. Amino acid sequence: CASKILAGGTGELFF. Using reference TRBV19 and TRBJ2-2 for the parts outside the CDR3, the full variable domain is DGGITQSPKYLFRKEGQNVTLSCEQNLNHDAMYWYRQDPGQGLRLIYYSQIVNDFQKGDIAEGYSVSREKKESFPLTVTSAQKNPTAFYLCASKILAGGTGELFFGEGSRLTVL.

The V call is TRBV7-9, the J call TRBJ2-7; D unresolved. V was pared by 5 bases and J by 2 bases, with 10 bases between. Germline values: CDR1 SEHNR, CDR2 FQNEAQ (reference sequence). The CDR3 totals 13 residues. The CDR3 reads CASSLSLAYEQYF. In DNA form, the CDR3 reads TGTGCCAGCAGCCTAAGCCTCGCCTACGAGCAGTACTTC.

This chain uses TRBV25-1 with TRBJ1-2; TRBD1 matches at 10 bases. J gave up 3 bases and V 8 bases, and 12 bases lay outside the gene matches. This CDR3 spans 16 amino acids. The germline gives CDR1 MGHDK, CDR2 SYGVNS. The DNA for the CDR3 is TGTGCCAGCCGTAGACAGGGGGCGAGTGGAGACTATGGCTACACCTTC. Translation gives CASRRQGASGDYGYTF.

DNA for the CDR3: TGTGCCAGCAGCTCCCTGGGGGCTCGACTGGCTGGAAACACCATATATTTT. It yields the protein CASSSLGARLAGNTIYF. This chain connects TRBV7-8 to TRBJ1-3; perhaps TRBD1 as D (6 bases). In germline, CDR1 is SGHVS, CDR2 FQNEAQ. Deletions cut 4 bases from V and 2 bases from J, with 18 bases between. This CDR3 has 17 residues.

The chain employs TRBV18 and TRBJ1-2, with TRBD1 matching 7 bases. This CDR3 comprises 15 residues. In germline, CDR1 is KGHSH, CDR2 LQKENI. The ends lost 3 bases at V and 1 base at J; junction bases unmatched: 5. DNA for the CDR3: TGTGCCAGCTCACCGGAACAGGGGTTTAACTATGGCTACACCTTC. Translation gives CASSPEQGFNYGYTF.

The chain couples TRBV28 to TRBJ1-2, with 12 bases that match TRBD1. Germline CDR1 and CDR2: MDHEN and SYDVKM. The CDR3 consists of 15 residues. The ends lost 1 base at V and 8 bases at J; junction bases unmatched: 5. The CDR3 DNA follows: TGTGCCAGCAGTTTATCGGGGACAGGGGGCCGCGGCTACACCTTC. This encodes CASSLSGTGGRGYTF.

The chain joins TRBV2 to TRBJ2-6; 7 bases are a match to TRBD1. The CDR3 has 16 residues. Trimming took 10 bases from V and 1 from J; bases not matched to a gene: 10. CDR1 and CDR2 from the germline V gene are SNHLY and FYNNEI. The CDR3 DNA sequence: TGTGCCATCCCCGGGACAGACACATCTGGGGCCAACGTCCTGACTTTC. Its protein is CAIPGTDTSGANVLTF.

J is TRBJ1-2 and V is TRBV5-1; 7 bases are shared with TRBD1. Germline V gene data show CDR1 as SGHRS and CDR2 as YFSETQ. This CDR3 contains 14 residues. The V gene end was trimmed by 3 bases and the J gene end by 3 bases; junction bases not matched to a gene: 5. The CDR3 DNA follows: TGCGCCAGCAGCTATGCCGGGACAGACTATGGCTACACCTTC. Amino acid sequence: CASSYAGTDYGYTF. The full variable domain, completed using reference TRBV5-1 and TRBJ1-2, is KAGVTQTPRYLIKTRGQQVTLSCSPISGHRSVSWYQQTPGQGLQFLFEYFSETQRNKGNFPGRFSGRQFSNSRSEMNVSTLELGDSALYLCASSYAGTDYGYTFGSGTRLTVV.

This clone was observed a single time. The CDR3 sequence: CASVDRSYTNEQFF. The CDR3 nucleotides read TGCGCCAGCGTGGACAGAAGCTACACCAATGAGCAGTTCTTC. The V and J genes are TRBV5-1 and TRBJ2-1, with D possibly matching TRBD1 (6 bases). V lost 7 bases, J lost 6 bases, and 17 bases lay in between. CDR3 size: 14 residues. Germline V gives CDR1 SGHRS, CDR2 YFSETQ.

DNA of the CDR3: TGTGCCAGCAGCCTAGCGGGAGTGCTACACATTCAGTACTTC. Residues: CASSLAGVLHIQYF. The rearrangement joins TRBV28 to TRBJ2-4; TRBD2 agrees at 10 bases. The V gene's germline CDR1 is MDHEN and CDR2 SYDVKM. This CDR3 comprises 14 residues. V was pared by 6 bases and J by 8 bases, with 7 bases of the junction left unmatched.

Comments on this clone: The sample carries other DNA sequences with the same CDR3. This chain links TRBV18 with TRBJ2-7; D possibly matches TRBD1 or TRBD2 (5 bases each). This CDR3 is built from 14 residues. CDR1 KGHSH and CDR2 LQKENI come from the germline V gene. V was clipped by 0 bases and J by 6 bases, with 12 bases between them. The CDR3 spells CASSPPGRAGEQYF. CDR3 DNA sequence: TGTGCCAGCTCACCACCAGGCAGGGCGGGCGAGCAGTACTTC.

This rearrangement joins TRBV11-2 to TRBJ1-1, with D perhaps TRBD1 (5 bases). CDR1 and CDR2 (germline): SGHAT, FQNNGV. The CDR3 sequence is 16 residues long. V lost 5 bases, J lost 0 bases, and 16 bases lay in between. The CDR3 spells CASSPARGGMNTEAFF. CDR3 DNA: TGTGCCAGCAGCCCGGCGAGGGGCGGTATGAACACTGAAGCTTTCTTT.

Written as DNA, the CDR3 is TGTGCCAGCAGCTCGACAGCGGGACCCCAAGAGACCCAGTACTTC. It codes for CASSSTAGPQETQYF. The rearrangement joins TRBV7-2 to TRBJ2-5; TRBD2 matches 7 bases. From germline, CDR1 is SGHTA and CDR2 FQGNSA. The CDR3 totals 15 residues. With 4 bases clipped from V and 1 base from J, the junction kept 6 bases outside the gene matches.

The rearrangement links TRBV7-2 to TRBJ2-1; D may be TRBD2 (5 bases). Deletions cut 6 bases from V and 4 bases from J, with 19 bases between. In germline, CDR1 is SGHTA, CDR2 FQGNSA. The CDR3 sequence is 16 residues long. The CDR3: CASRLPGVSGYNEQFF. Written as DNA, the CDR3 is TGTGCCAGCAGGCTCCCCGGGGTTTCGGGGTACAATGAGCAGTTCTTC.

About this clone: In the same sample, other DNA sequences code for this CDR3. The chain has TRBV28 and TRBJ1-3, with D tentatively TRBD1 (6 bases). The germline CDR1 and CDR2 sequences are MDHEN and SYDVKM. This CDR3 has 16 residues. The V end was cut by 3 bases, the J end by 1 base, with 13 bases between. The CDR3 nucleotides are TGTGCCAGCAGTTTGGACAGTTTACGATCTGGAAACACCATATATTTT. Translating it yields CASSLDSLRSGNTIYF.

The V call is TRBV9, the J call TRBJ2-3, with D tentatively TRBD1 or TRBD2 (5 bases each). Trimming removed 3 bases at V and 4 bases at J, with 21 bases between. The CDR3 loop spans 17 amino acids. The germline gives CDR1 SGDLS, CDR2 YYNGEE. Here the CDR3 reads CASSAEGPRTLPDTQYF. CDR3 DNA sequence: TGTGCCAGCAGCGCAGAGGGGCCACGGACCCTCCCAGATACGCAGTATTTT.

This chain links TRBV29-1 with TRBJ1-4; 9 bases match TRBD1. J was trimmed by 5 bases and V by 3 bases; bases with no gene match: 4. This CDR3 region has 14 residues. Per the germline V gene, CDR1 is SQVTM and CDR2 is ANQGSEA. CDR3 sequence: CSVDSGQGNEKLFF. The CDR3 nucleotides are TGCAGCGTTGACTCAGGACAGGGGAATGAAAAACTGTTTTTT. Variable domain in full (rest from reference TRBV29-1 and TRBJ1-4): SAVISQKPSRDICQRGTSLTIQCQVDSQVTMMFWYRQQPGQSLTLIATANQGSEATYESGFVIDKFPISRPNLTFSTLTVSNMSPEDSSIYLCSVDSGQGNEKLFFGSGTQLSVL.

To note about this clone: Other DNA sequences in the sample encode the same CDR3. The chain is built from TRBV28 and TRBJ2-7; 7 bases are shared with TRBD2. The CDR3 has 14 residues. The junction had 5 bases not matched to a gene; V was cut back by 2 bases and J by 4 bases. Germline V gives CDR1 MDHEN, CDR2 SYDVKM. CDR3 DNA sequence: TGTGCCAGCAGTTTAGGCGGGAGTGTGTACGAGCAGTACTTC. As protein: CASSLGGSVYEQYF.

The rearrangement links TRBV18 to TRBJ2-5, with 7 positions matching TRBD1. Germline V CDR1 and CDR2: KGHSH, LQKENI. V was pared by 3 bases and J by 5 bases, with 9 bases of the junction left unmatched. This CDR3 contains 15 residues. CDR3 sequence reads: CASSPDRVASETQYF. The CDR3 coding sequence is TGTGCCAGCTCACCCGACAGGGTCGCAAGTGAGACCCAGTACTTC.

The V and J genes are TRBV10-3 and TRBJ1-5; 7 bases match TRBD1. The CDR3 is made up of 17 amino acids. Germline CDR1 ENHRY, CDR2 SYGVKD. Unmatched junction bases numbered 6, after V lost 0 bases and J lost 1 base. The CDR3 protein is CAISESGGQLSNQPQHF. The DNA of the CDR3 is TGTGCCATCAGTGAGTCTGGGGGACAGTTAAGCAATCAGCCCCAGCATTTT.

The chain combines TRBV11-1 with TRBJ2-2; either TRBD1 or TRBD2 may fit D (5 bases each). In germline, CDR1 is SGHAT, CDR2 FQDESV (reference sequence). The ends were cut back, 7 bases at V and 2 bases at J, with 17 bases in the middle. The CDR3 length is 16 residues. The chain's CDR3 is CASITPRDLNTGELFF. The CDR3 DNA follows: TGTGCCAGCATCACACCTAGGGACCTTAACACCGGGGAGCTGTTTTTT.

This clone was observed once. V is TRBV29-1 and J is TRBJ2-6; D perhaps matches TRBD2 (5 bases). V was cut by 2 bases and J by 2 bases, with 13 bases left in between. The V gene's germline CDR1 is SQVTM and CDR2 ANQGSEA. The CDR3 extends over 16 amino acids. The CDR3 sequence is CSVEFEGIPGANVLTF. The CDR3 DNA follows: TGCAGCGTTGAATTTGAGGGAATACCTGGGGCCAACGTCCTGACTTTC.

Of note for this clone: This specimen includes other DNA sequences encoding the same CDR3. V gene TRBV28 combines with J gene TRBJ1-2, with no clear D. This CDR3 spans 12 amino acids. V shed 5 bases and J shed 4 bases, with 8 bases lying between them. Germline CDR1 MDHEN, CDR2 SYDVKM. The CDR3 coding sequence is TGTGCCAGCAGTCGGGGTCCCTATGGCTACACCTTC. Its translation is CASSRGPYGYTF.

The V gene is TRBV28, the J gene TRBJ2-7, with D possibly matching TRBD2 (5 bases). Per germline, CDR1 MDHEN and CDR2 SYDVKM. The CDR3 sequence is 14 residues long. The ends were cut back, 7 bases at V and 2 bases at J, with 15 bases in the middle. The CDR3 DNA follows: TGTGCCAGCACTAACACAGACTACCCCTACGAGCAGTACTTC. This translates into CASTNTDYPYEQYF.

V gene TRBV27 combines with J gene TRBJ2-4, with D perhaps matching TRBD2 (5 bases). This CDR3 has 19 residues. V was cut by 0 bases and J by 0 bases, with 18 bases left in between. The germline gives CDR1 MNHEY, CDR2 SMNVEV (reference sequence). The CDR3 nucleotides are TGTGCCAGCAGTTTATCGGGCGGGCAATCACATCTAGCCAAAAACATTCAGTACTTC. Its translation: CASSLSGGQSHLAKNIQYF.

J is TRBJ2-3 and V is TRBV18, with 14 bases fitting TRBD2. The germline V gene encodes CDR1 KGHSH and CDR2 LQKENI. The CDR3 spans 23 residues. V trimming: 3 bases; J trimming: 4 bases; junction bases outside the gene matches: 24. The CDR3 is CASSPRDRGLGTSGSCRADTQYF. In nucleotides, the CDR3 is TGTGCCAGCTCACCTCGGGACAGGGGGCTTGGGACTAGCGGGAGTTGTCGGGCAGATACGCAGTATTTT.

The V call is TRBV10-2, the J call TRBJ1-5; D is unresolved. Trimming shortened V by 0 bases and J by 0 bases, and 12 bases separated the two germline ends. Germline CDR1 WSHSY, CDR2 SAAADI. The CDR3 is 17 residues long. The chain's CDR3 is CASSESRGSNSNQPQHF. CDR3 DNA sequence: TGCGCCAGCAGTGAGTCGCGGGGATCCAATAGCAATCAGCCCCAGCATTTT.

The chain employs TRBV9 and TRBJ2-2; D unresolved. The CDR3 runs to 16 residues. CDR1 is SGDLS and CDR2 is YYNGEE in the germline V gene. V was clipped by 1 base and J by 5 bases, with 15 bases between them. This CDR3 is CASSVMPDPRTGELFF. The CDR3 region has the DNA TGTGCCAGCAGCGTAATGCCAGACCCGAGGACCGGGGAGCTGTTTTTT.